This TCR beta chain comes out of a study of shared clonotypes between healthy human individuals. Study-level findings and limits: What limited the represented genetic and exposure-history diversity was the small number of donors. Tissue TCR repertoires likely differ from these blood-only repertoires.

Assay: immunoSEQ multiplex PCR; the TCRdb copy retains only in-frame clones and omits some. The table has 2,500,000 or so clones, approximately 94% seen once; the top ten hold 0.35% to 0.45%. Worth noting for this clone: The target antigen is unknown.

Germline V lookup: CDR1 SGHDT, CDR2 YYEEEE. Trimming pared 1 base from V and 4 bases from J, leaving 15 bases between. The CDR3 is made up of 16 amino acids. The chain uses TRBV5-6 and TRBJ1-5; the D gene is possibly TRBD1 (5 bases). The sequence derives from a man younger than 35 in good health. Some clones in this sample may be carry-over from other donors' samples. Sequencing was done on a sample of naive CD4+ T cells from PBMCs. Subset here: CD45RA+ positively selected. The CDR3, as DNA: TGTGCCAGCAGCTTGACGGTCGGGACGCTAAATCAGCCCCAGCATTTT. The encoded protein is CASSLTVGTLNQPQHF.